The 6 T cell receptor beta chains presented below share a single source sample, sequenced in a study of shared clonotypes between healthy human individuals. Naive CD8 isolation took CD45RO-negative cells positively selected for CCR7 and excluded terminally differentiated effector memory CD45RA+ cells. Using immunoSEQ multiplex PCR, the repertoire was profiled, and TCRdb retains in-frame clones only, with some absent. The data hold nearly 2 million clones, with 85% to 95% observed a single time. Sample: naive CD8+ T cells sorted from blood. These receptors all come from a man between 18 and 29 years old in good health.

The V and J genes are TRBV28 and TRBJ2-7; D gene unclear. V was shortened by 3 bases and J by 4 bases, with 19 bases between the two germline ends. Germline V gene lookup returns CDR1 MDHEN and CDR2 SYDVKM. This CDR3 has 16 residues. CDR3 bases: TGTGCCAGCAGTTTGAGAGGCACCTACTTATTTTACGAGCAGTACTTC. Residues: CASSLRGTYLFYEQYF. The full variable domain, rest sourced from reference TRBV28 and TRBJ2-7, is DVKVTQSSRYLVKRTGEKVFLECVQDMDHENMFWYRQDPGLGLRLIYFSYDVKMKEKGDIPEGYSVSREKKERFSLILESASTNQTSMYLCASSLRGTYLFYEQYFGPGTRLTVT.

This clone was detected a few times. Written as DNA, the CDR3 is TGCGCCAGCAGCAAGGGACCCGAGAACACTGAAGCTTTCTTT. Translating it yields CASSKGPENTEAFF. This rearrangement joins TRBV4-1 to TRBJ1-1, with D possibly matching TRBD1 (5 bases). The V gene lost 5 bases and the J gene lost 1 base, with 11 bases spanning the gap. Germline-derived CDR1 and CDR2 are MGHRA and YSYEKL. There are 14 residues in the CDR3.

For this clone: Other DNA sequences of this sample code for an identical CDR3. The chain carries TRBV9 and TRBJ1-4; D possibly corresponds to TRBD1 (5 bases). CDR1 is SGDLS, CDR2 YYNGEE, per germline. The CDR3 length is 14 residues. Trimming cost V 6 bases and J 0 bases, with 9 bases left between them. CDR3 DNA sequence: TGTGCCAGCAACCAGGGCGCAACTAATGAAAAACTGTTTTTT. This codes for CASNQGATNEKLFF.

CDR3 loop: CASRPWGIKNTEAFF. The DNA of the CDR3 is TGTGCCAGCAGACCCTGGGGGATAAAGAACACTGAAGCTTTCTTT. The chain carries TRBV28 and TRBJ1-1; D is possibly TRBD1 (5 bases). Germline V lookup: CDR1 MDHEN, CDR2 SYDVKM. The CDR3 length is 15 residues. The V end was cut by 6 bases, the J end by 1 base, with 15 bases between.

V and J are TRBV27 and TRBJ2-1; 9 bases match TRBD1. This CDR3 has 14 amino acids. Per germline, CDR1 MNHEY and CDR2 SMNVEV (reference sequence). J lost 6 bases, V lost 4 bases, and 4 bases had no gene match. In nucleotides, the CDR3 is TGTGCCAGCAGTTCCACGACAGGGGGCAATGAGCAGTTCTTC. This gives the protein CASSSTTGGNEQFF.

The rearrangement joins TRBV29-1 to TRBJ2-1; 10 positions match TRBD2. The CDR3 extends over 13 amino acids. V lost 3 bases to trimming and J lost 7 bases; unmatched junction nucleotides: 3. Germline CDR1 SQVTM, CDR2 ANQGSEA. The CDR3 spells CSVDPSGGNEQFF. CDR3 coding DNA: TGCAGCGTTGACCCTAGCGGGGGAAATGAGCAGTTCTTC.